This T cell receptor beta chain was captured by sequencing in a study of CD8 T cells in Susac syndrome. The CD8+ and CD4+ T cells were isolated magnetically using a negative isolation approach, whereas the TEMRA cells were enriched by FACS. Of note for this clonotype: Its antigen is unknown.

Study-level points and caveats: Clonal expansion was missing from Susac syndrome CD4+ T cell repertoires.

RNA, at roughly 0.5 to 1 ug, was reverse transcribed with random hexamers. Across 54 Vbeta and 13 Jbeta, TCR beta CDR3 was amplified with immunoSEQ multiplex PCR. TCRdb re-derived calls from the immunoSEQ multiplex PCR reads in MiXCR, one entry per CDR3 protein. The data show 200,000 to 300,000 distinct CDR3 sequences, roughly 95% seen once. There are 18 residues in the CDR3. Looked up from germline, CDR1 is MNHEY and CDR2 is SMNVEV (reference sequence). V was clipped by 3 bases and J by 1 base; unmatched bases: 8. The chain is built from TRBV27 and TRBJ2-6; the match to TRBD1 covers 8 bases. Sequencing was performed on CD4+ T cells from PBMCs. This TCR was recovered from a human donor with Susac syndrome. CDR3 sequence (DNA): TGTGCCAGCAGTTTGAGGACAGGGTCGTGGTCTGGGGCCAACGTCCTGACTTTC. Protein: CASSLRTGSWSGANVLTF. Filled out from reference TRBV27 and TRBJ2-6, the complete variable domain reads EAQVTQNPRYLITVTGKKLTVTCSQNMNHEYMSWYRQDPGLGLRQIYYSMNVEVTDKGDVPEGYKVSRKEKRNFPLILESPSPNQTSLYFCASSLRTGSWSGANVLTFGAGSRLTVL.